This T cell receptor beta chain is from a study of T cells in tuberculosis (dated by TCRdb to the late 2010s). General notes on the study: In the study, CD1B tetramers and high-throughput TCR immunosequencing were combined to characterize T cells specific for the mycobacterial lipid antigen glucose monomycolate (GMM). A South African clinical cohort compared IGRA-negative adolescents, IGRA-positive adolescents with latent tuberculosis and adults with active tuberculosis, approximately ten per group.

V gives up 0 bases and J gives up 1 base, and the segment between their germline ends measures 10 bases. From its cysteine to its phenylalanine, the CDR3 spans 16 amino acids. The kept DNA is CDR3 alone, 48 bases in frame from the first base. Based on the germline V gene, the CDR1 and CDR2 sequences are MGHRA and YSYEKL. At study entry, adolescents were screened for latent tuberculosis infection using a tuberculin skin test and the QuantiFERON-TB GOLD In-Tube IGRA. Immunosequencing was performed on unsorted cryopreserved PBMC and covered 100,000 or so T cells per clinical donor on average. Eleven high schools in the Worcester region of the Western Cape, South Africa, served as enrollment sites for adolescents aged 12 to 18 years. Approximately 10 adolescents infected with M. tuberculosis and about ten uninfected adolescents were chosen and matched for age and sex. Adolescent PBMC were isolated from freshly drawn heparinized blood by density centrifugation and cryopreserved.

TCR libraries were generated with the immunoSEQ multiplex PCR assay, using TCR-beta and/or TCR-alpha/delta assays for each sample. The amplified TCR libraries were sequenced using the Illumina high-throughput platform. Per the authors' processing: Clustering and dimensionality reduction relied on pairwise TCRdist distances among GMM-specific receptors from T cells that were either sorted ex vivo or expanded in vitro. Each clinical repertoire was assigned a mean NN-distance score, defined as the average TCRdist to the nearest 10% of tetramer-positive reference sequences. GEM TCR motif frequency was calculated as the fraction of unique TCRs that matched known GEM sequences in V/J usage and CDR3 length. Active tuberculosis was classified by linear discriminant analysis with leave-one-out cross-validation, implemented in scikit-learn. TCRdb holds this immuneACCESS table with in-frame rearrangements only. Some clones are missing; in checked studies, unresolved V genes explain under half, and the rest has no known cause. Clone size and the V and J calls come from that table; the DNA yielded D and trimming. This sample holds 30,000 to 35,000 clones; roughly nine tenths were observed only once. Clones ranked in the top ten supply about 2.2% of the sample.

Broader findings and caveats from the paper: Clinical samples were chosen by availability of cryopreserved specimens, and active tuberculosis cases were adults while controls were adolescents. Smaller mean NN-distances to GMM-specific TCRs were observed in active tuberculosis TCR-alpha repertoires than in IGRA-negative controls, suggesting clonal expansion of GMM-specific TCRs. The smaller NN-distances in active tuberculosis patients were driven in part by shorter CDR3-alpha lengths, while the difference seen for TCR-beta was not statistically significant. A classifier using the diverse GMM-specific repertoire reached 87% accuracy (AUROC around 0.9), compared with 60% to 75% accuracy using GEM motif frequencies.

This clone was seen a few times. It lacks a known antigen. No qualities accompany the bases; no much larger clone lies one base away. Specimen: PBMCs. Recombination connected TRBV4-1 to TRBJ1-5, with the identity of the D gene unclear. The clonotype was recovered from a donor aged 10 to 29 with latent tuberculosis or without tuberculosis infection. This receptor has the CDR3 CASSQDYSLSNQPQHF. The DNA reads TGCGCCAGCAGCCAAGACTACAGTCTGAGCAATCAGCCCCAGCATTTT.